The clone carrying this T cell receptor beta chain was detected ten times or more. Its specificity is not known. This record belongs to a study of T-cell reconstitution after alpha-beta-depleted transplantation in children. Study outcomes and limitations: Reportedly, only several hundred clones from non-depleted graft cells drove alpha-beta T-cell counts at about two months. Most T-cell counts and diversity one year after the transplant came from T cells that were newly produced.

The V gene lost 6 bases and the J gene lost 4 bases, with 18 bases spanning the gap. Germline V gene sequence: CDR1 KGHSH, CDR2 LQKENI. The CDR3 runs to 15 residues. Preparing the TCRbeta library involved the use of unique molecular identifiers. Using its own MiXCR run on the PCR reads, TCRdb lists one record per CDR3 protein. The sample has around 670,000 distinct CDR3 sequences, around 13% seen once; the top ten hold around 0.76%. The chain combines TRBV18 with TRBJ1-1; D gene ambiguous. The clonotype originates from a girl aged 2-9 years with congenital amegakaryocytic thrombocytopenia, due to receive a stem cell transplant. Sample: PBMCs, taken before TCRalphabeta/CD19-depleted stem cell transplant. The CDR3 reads CASSPDLDESTEAFF. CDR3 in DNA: TGTGCCAGCTCCCCCGACCTGGACGAGTCCACTGAAGCTTTCTTT. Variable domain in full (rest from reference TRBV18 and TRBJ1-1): NAGVMQNPRHLVRRRGQEARLRCSPMKGHSHVYWYRQLPEEGLKFMVYLQKENIIDESGMPKERFSAEFPKEGPSILRIQQVVRGDSAAYFCASSPDLDESTEAFFGQGTRLTVV.